A selection of T cell receptor beta chains follows, all from one sample in a study of cytomegalovirus exposure and HLA in healthy donors. Sequencing used immunoSEQ multiplex PCR; TCRdb keeps in-frame clones, though not all of them. The sample has approximately 120,000 clones, roughly 86% seen once. The specimen was PBMCs. The receptors originated from a man between 18 and 29 years old in good health and CMV-seronegative. Each CDR3 is given with its conserved first and last residue. A D gene is named only where the DNA matches it firmly. Size values are once, few and many counts, or a class for expanded clones, and some rows have none.

size | J | length | D | V | CDR3 | DNA
. | TRBJ2-7 | 11 | TRBD2 | TRBV20-1 | CSARTGGEQYF | TGCAGTGCTAGAACGGGGGGGGAGCAGTACTTC
. | TRBJ2-7 | 15 | . | TRBV2 | CASSEGQAPFYEQYF | TGTGCCAGCAGTGAAGGGCAGGCGCCCTTCTACGAGCAGTACTTC
. | TRBJ1-4 | 14 | . | TRBV5-1 | CASSLDRANEKLFF | TGCGCCAGCAGCTTGGACAGGGCTAATGAAAAACTGTTTTTT
once | TRBJ2-3 | 13 | . | TRBV11-3 | CASSLQGTDTQYF | TGTGCCAGCAGCTTACAGGGGACAGATACGCAGTATTTT
. | TRBJ2-1 | 13 | . | TRBV6-5 | CASRNTGYNEQFF | TGTGCCAGCAGAAATACGGGGTACAATGAGCAGTTCTTC
. | TRBJ2-6 | 15 | . | TRBV11-2 | CASSLGEAGANVLTF | TGTGCCAGCAGCTTAGGGGAGGCTGGGGCCAACGTCCTGACTTTC
. | TRBJ2-1 | 14 | . | TRBV7-3 | CASSYTGSYNEQFF | TGTGCCAGCAGCTATACAGGCTCCTACAATGAGCAGTTCTTC
. | TRBJ2-3 | 13 | . | TRBV18 | CASSQGAEDTQYF | TGTGCCAGCTCACAAGGGGCTGAGGATACGCAGTATTTT
. | TRBJ2-5 | 15 | . | TRBV19 | CASSVGAWDQETQYF | TGTGCCAGTAGTGTGGGGGCGTGGGACCAAGAGACCCAGTACTTC
once | TRBJ1-6 | 17 | TRBD1 | TRBV13 | CASSLNRGLVYNSPLHF | TGTGCCAGCAGCTTAAACAGGGGGCTTGTCTATAATTCACCCCTCCACTTT
. | TRBJ2-7 | 14 | . | TRBV19 | CASSPRDNNYEQYF | TGTGCCAGTAGCCCCCGGGACAACAACTACGAGCAGTACTTC
. | TRBJ2-7 | 14 | . | TRBV19 | CASSSAPRTYEQYF | TGTGCCAGTAGTTCAGCGCCACGGACCTACGAGCAGTACTTC
once | TRBJ2-3 | 14 | . | TRBV11-1 | CASSLQGLPDTQYF | TGTGCCAGCAGCTTGCAGGGGTTGCCAGATACGCAGTATTTT
. | TRBJ2-5 | 14 | . | TRBV18 | CASSPPGQRETQYF | TGTGCCAGCTCACCACCGGGGCAGAGGGAGACCCAGTACTTC
. | TRBJ2-5 | 14 | . | TRBV4-2 | CASSLGWEQETQYF | TGTGCCAGCAGCCTCGGTTGGGAGCAAGAGACCCAGTACTTC
once | TRBJ2-1 | 15 | TRBD2 | TRBV7-6 | CASSRSGGFYNEQFF | TGTGCCAGCAGTCGAAGCGGGGGGTTCTACAATGAGCAGTTCTTC
. | TRBJ2-7 | 15 | . | TRBV11-2 | CASSLAPSDSYEQYF | TGTGCCAGCAGCTTGGCCCCGAGTGACAGCTACGAGCAGTACTTC
. | TRBJ2-7 | 13 | . | TRBV2 | CASVGRRIREQYF | TGTGCCAGCGTGGGCAGACGAATACGCGAGCAGTACTTC
. | TRBJ1-2 | 15 | . | TRBV6-1 | CASSSAGSGEQGYTF | TGTGCCAGCAGTTCCGCCGGGTCGGGGGAGCAGGGCTACACCTTC
. | TRBJ2-1 | 15 | TRBD2 | TRBV7-2 | CASSPEAGGNNEQFF | TGTGCCAGCAGCCCCGAGGCGGGGGGTAACAATGAGCAGTTCTTC
. | TRBJ2-7 | 15 | . | TRBV4-1 | CASSPSGLSSYEQYF | TGCGCCAGCAGCCCCTCGGGTCTCAGCTCCTACGAGCAGTACTTC
few | TRBJ1-3 | 15 | . | TRBV7-7 | CASSGLSRTGNTIYF | TGTGCCAGCAGTGGGCTAAGTAGGACTGGAAACACCATATATTTT
. | TRBJ2-5 | 14 | . | TRBV10-3 | CAISVGQGQETQYF | TGTGCCATCAGTGTCGGCCAGGGCCAAGAGACCCAGTACTTC
. | TRBJ2-1 | 18 | TRBD2 | TRBV25-1 | CASRPGLAGLSSYNEQFF | TGTGCCAGCAGACCAGGACTAGCGGGCTTAAGCTCCTACAATGAGCAGTTCTTC
. | TRBJ2-7 | 13 | TRBD1 | TRBV29-1 | CSVGQGQGMEQYF | TGCAGCGTTGGCCAGGGACAGGGAATGGAGCAGTACTTC
. | TRBJ1-2 | 13 | . | TRBV27 | CASSLNEYYGYTF | TGTGCCAGCAGTTTAAACGAGTACTATGGCTACACCTTC
. | TRBJ2-7 | 14 | . | TRBV13 | CASSLGTGTYEQYF | TGTGCCAGCAGCTTAGGGACAGGAACCTACGAGCAGTACTTC
many | TRBJ1-1 | 13 | . | TRBV5-1 | CASKQGTNTEAFF | TGCGCCAGCAAACAGGGCACGAACACTGAAGCTTTCTTT
. | TRBJ1-1 | 14 | TRBD1 | TRBV7-6 | CASSFGTANTEAFF | TGTGCCAGCAGCTTTGGGACAGCGAACACTGAAGCTTTCTTT
once | TRBJ2-3 | 17 | TRBD2 | TRBV18 | CASSPLGLAGVLDTQYF | TGTGCCAGCTCACCACTCGGACTAGCGGGGGTACTCGATACGCAGTATTTT
few | TRBJ2-2 | 15 | TRBD1 | TRBV2 | CASSFYRGDTGELFF | TGTGCCAGCAGTTTTTACAGGGGAGACACCGGGGAGCTGTTTTTT
. | TRBJ2-5 | 14 | TRBD1 | TRBV7-9 | CASSPRDREETQYF | TGTGCCAGCAGCCCGAGGGACAGGGAAGAGACCCAGTACTTC
. | TRBJ1-2 | 14 | TRBD1 | TRBV2 | CASSGTGFPYGYTF | TGTGCCAGCAGTGGGACAGGCTTTCCGTATGGCTACACCTTC
. | TRBJ2-1 | 17 | . | TRBV7-9 | CASSSRGASWSYNEQFF | TGTGCCAGCAGCTCCAGGGGGGCCTCGTGGAGCTACAATGAGCAGTTCTTC
few | TRBJ2-5 | 14 | . | TRBV14 | CASSRTVSKETQYF | TGTGCCAGCAGCCGGACAGTCTCGAAAGAGACCCAGTACTTC
few | TRBJ2-1 | 16 | TRBD2 | TRBV4-2 | CASSQDRLADNNEQFF | TGTGCCAGCAGCCAAGATCGACTAGCGGATAACAATGAGCAGTTCTTC
. | TRBJ1-2 | 12 | . | TRBV7-2 | CASSLGARGYTF | TGTGCCAGCAGCTTAGGGGCTCGTGGCTACACCTTC